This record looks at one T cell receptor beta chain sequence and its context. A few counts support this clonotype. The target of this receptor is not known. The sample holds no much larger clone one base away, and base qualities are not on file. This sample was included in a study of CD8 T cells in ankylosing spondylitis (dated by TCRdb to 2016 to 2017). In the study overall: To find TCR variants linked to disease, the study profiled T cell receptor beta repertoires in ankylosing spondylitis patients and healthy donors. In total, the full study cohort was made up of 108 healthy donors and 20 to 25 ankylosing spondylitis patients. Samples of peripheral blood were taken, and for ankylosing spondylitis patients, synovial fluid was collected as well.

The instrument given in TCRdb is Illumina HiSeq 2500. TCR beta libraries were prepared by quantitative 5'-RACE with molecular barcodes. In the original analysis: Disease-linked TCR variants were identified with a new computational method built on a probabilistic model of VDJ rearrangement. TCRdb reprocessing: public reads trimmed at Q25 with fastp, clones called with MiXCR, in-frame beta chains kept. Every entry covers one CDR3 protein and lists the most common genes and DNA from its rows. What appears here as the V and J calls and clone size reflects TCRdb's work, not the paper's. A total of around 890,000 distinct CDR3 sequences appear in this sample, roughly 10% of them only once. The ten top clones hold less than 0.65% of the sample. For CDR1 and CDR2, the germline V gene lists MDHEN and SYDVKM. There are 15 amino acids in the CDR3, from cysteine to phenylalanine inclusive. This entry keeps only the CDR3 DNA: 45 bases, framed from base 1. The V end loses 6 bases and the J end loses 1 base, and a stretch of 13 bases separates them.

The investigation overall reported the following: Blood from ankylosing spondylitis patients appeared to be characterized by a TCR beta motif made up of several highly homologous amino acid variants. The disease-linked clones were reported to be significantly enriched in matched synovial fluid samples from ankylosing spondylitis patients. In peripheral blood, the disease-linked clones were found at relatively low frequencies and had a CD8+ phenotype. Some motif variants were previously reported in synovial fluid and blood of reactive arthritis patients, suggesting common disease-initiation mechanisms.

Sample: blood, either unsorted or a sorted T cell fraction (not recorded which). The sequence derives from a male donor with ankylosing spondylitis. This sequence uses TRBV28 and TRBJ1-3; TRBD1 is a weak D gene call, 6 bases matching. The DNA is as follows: TGTGCCAGCAGCTACAGGGTATGGTCTGGAAACACCATATATTTT. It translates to CASSYRVWSGNTIYF. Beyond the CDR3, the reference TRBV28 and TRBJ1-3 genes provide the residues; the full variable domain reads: DVKVTQSSRYLVKRTGEKVFLECVQDMDHENMFWYRQDPGLGLRLIYFSYDVKMKEKGDIPEGYSVSREKKERFSLILESASTNQTSMYLCASSYRVWSGNTIYFGEGSWLTVV.